This T cell receptor (beta chain) was found in a study of cytomegalovirus exposure and HLA in healthy donors. Study-wide points: It emerged from a later analysis that several of the most significant clusters appeared to be linked to common viral pathogens. Previous analysis showed most TCR beta V segments were productive about 87% or about 30% of the time. TCR beta chains associated with HLA were, in a later analysis, more clonally expanded than equally common others.

The CDR3 spans 15 residues. Germline lookup yields CDR1 MGHDK and CDR2 SYGVNS. The V end was cut by 2 bases, the J end by 3 bases, with 13 bases between. Researchers ran the PCR with 60 Vbeta and 13 Jbeta primers. Produced via immunoSEQ multiplex PCR; TCRdb's table is partial and in-frame only. Of roughly 200,000 clones listed, 80% to 85% were seen once; the top ten hold 2.5% to 3%. In the case of this clone: What it binds is not known.

Sequencing was carried out using PBMCs. The chain carries TRBV25-1 and TRBJ1-2; D perhaps matches TRBD1 (5 bases). The receptor's source is a woman aged 40 to 49 in good health and CMV-seronegative. In DNA, the CDR3 is TGTGCCAGCAGTGAAGGGGCAGGGCCTTACTATGGCTACACCTTC. Translating gives CASSEGAGPYYGYTF.